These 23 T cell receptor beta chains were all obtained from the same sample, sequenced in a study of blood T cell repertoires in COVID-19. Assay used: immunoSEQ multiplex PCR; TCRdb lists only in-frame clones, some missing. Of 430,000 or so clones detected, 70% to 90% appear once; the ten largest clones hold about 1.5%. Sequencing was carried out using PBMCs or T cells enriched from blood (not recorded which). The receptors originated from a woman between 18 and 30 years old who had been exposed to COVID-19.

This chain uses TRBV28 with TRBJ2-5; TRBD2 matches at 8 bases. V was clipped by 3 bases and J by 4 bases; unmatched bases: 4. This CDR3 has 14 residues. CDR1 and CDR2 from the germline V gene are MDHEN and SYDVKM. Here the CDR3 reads CASSFPAGAETQYF. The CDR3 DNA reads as TGTGCCAGCAGTTTCCCAGCGGGGGCAGAGACCCAGTACTTC. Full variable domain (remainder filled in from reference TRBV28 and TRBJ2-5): DVKVTQSSRYLVKRTGEKVFLECVQDMDHENMFWYRQDPGLGLRLIYFSYDVKMKEKGDIPEGYSVSREKKERFSLILESASTNQTSMYLCASSFPAGAETQYFGPGTRLLVL.

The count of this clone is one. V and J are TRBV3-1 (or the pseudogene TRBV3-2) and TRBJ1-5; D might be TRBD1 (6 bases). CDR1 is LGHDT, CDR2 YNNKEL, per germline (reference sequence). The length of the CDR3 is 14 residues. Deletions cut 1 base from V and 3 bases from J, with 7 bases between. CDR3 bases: TGTGCCAGCAGCCAAGCAGGGGCCAATCAGCCCCAGCATTTT. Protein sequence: CASSQAGANQPQHF.

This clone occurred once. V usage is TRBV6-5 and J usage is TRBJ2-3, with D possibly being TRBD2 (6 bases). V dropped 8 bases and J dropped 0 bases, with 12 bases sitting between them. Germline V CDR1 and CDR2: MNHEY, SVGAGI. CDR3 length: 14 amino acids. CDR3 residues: CASAPSASTDTQYF. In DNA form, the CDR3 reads TGTGCCAGCGCGCCTAGCGCTAGCACAGATACGCAGTATTTT.

Written as DNA, the CDR3 is TGCGCCAGCAGCCAACCGCTAGCGGGGGTTTACAATGAGCAGTTCTTC. Translation gives CASSQPLAGVYNEQFF. This chain connects TRBV4-1 to TRBJ2-1; 10 bases align to TRBD2. The CDR3 extends over 16 amino acids. The V gene end was trimmed by 2 bases and the J gene end by 4 bases; junction bases not matched to a gene: 5. The germline V gene encodes CDR1 MGHRA and CDR2 YSYEKL.

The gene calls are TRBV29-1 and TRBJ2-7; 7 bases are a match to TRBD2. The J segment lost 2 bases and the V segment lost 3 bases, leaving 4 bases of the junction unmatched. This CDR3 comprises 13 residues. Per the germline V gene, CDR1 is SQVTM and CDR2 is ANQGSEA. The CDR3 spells CSVEGGRAYEQYF. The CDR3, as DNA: TGCAGCGTTGAGGGGGGGAGGGCCTACGAGCAGTACTTC.

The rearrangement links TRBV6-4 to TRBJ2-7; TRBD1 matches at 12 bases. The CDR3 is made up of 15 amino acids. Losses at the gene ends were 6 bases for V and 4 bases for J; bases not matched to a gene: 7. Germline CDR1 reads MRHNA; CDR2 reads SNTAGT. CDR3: CASSQGQGASYEQYF. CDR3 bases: TGTGCCAGCAGCCAGGGACAGGGGGCTTCGTACGAGCAGTACTTC.

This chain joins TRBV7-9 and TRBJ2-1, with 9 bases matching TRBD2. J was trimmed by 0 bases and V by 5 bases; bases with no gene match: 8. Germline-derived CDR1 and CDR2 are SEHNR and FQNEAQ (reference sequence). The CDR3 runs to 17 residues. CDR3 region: CASSPRLAESSYNEQFF. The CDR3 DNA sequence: TGTGCCAGCAGCCCTAGACTAGCGGAAAGCTCCTACAATGAGCAGTTCTTC. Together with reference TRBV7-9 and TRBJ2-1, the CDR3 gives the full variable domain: DTGVSQNPRHKITKRGQNVTFRCDPISEHNRLYWYRQTLGQGPEFLTYFQNEAQLEKSRLLSDRFSAERPKGSFSTLEIQRTEQGDSAMYLCASSPRLAESSYNEQFFGPGTRLTVL.

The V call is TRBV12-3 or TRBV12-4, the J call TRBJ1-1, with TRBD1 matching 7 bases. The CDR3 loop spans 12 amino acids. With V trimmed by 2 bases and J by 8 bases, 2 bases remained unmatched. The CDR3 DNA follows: TGTGCCAGCAGTTTACTGACAGGGGAAGCTTTCTTT. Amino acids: CASSLLTGEAFF.

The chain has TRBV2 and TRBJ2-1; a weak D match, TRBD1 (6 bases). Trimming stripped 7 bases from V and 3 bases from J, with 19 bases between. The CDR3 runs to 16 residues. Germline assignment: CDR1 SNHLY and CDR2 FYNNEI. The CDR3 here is CASTVEETGGYNEQFF. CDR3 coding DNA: TGTGCCAGCACCGTGGAAGAGACAGGCGGCTACAATGAGCAGTTCTTC.

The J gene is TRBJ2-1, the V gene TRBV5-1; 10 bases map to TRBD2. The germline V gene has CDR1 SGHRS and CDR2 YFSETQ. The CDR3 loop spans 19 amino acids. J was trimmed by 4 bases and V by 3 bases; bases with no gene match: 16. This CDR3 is CASSSNLAGGQTGYNEQFF. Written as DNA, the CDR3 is TGCGCCAGCAGCTCAAATTTAGCGGGAGGCCAAACGGGATACAATGAGCAGTTCTTC.

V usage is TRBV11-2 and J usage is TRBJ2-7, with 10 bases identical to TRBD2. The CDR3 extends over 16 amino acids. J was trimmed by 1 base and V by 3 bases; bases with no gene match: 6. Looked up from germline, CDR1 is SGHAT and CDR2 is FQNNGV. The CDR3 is CASSFSASGGSYEQYF. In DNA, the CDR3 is TGTGCCAGCAGCTTTTCGGCTAGCGGGGGATCCTACGAGCAGTACTTC.

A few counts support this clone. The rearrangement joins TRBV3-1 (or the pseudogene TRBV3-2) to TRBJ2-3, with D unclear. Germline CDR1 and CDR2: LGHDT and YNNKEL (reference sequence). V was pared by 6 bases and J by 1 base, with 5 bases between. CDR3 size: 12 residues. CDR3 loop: CASRYGTDTQYF. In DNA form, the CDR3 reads TGTGCCAGCAGGTATGGCACAGATACGCAGTATTTT.

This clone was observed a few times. CDR3 DNA: TGTGCCTGGAGTGCCCTCAGGGCACTGTTTAATTCACCCCTCCACTTT. Amino acid sequence: CAWSALRALFNSPLHF. The J gene is TRBJ1-6, the V gene TRBV30, with D possibly matching TRBD1 (5 bases). V was trimmed by 1 base and J by 6 bases, leaving 16 bases between them. CDR3 length equals 16 residues. Germline assignment: CDR1 GTSNPN and CDR2 SVGIG (reference sequence).

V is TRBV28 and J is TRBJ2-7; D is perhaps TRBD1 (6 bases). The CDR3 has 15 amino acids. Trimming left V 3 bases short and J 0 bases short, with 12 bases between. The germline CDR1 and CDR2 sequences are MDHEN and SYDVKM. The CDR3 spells CASSFGQSISYEQYF. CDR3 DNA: TGTGCCAGCAGTTTTGGACAGAGTATCTCCTACGAGCAGTACTTC.

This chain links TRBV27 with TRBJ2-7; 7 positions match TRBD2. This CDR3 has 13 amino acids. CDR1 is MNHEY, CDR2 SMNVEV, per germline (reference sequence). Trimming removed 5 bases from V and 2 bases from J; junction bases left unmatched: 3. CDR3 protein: CASSGLGPYEQYF. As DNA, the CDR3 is TGTGCCAGCAGTGGACTAGGCCCCTACGAGCAGTACTTC.

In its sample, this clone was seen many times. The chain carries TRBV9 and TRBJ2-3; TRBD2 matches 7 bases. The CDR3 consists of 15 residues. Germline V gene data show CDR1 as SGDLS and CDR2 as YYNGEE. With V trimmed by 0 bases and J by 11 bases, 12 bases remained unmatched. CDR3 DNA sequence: TGTGCCAGCAGCGTAGGATTTAGGGGCTCGGGGGGGCAGTATTTT. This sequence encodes CASSVGFRGSGGQYF.

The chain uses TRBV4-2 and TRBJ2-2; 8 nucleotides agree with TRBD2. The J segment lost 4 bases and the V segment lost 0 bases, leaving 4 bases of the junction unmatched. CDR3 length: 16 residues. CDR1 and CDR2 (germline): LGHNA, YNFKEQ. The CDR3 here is CASSQEPAGVTGELFF. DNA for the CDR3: TGTGCCAGCAGCCAAGAACCAGCGGGGGTCACCGGGGAGCTGTTTTTT.

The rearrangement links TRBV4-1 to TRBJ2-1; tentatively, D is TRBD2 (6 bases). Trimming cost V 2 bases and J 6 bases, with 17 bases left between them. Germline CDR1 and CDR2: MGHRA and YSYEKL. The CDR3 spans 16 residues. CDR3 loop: CASSQPLVARGNEQFF. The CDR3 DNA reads TGCGCCAGCAGCCAACCGCTGGTAGCGCGGGGCAATGAGCAGTTCTTC.

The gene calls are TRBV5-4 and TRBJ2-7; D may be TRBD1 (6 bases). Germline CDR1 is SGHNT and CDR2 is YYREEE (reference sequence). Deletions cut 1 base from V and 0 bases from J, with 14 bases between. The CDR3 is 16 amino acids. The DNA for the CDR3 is TGTGCCAGCAGCTTGTTCCAGGGGCCAAGCTCCTACGAGCAGTACTTC. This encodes CASSLFQGPSSYEQYF.

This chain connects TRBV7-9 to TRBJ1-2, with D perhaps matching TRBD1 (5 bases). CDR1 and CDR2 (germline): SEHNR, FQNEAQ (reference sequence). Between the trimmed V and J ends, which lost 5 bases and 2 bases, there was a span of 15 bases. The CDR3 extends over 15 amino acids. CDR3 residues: CASSRGGGTNYGYTF. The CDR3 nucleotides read TGTGCCAGCAGCAGAGGCGGGGGTACGAACTATGGCTACACCTTC.

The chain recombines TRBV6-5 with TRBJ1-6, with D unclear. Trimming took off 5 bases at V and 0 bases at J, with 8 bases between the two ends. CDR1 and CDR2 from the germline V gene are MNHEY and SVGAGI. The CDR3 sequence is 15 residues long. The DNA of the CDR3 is TGTGCCAGCAGTAAACGGGACTCCTATAATTCACCCCTCCACTTT. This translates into CASSKRDSYNSPLHF.

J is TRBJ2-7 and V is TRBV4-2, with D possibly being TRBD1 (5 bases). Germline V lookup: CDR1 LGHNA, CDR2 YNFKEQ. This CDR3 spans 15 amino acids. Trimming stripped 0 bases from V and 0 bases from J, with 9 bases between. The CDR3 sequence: CASSQDTGNSYEQYF. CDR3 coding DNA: TGTGCCAGCAGCCAAGATACAGGTAACTCCTACGAGCAGTACTTC.

This chain's CDR3 is CASSLVQGSYGYTF. The CDR3 coding sequence is TGTGCCAGCAGCTTAGTTCAGGGTTCATATGGCTACACCTTC. This sequence joins TRBV7-8 and TRBJ1-2; a weak D match, TRBD1 (5 bases). This CDR3 has 14 residues. V was shortened by 1 base and J by 5 bases, with 11 bases between the two germline ends. Germline V gene data show CDR1 as SGHVS and CDR2 as FQNEAQ.